The rows below give T cell receptor beta chains drawn from one sample of a study of cytomegalovirus exposure and HLA in healthy donors. Sequenced by immunoSEQ multiplex PCR; TCRdb stores in-frame clones only, minus some. Of 100,000 to 150,000 clones in the sample, approximately 80% were seen once. The sequenced material came from PBMCs. These receptors came from a male donor in good health and CMV-seropositive. Both conserved end residues are part of each CDR3. D genes are given only for firm matches. Clone size is given for some rows only: seen once, a few or many times, or a class if the clone is expanded.

>TRBV28|once|17|TRBD1|TRBJ2-7
TGTGCCAGCAGTCCGGTGGGGACAGGGGTGATCTCCTACGAGCAGTACTTC
CASSPVGTGVISYEQYF
>TRBV28|NA|11|NA|TRBJ2-1
TGTGCCAGCCAACTGAACAATGAGCAGTTCTTC
CASQLNNEQFF
>TRBV4-3|NA|16|TRBD1|TRBJ1-1
TGCGCCAGCAGCCAAGTTGGGAAGGGGGCGAGCACTGAAGCTTTCTTT
CASSQVGKGASTEAFF
>TRBV29-1|NA|13|TRBD1|TRBJ1-1
TGCAGCGCAGGGGACAGACTGAACACTGAAGCTTTCTTT
CSAGDRLNTEAFF
>TRBV19|NA|12|TRBD2|TRBJ2-5
TGTGCCAGTCGGGGACTACAAGAGACCCAGTACTTC
CASRGLQETQYF
>TRBV4-1|NA|20|TRBD2|TRBJ2-1
TGCGCCAGCAGCCAAACGTTGGGTGGGGTACTCGGGAGGCCCTACAATGAGCAGTTCTTC
CASSQTLGGVLGRPYNEQFF
>TRBV14|once|14|NA|TRBJ2-7
TGTGCCAGCAGCCAAGAAATTAGCTCCTACGAGCAGTACTTC
CASSQEISSYEQYF
>TRBV23-1|few|14|NA|TRBJ2-4
TGCGCCAGCAGTTGCGGGCTAGCCAAAAACATTCAGTACTTC
CASSCGLAKNIQYF
>TRBV6-5|once|10|NA|TRBJ1-2
TGTGCCAGAGGGGCCTGGGGCTACACCTTC
CARGAWGYTF
>TRBV28|NA|14|NA|TRBJ1-1
TGTGCCAGCAGTCGCCCCTTAAGGGGCACTGAAGCTTTCTTT
CASSRPLRGTEAFF
>TRBV7-2|few|14|NA|TRBJ2-7
TGTGCCAGCAGCCTAAAACAGGGTCCCTACGAGCAGTACTTC
CASSLKQGPYEQYF
>TRBV7-2|NA|17|NA|TRBJ1-5
TGTGCCAGCAGCTCAGCACTGGGGGCCCAAGGCAATCAGCCCCAGCATTTT
CASSSALGAQGNQPQHF
>TRBV30|once|13|TRBD2|TRBJ2-3
TGTGCCTGGAACGGGGGGAGCACAGATACGCAGTATTTT
CAWNGGSTDTQYF
>TRBV7-2|NA|18|TRBD1|TRBJ2-2
TGTGCCAGCAGCTTACTCAATCCCGGGACAGGGGGCACCGGGGAGCTGTTTTTT
CASSLLNPGTGGTGELFF
>TRBV10-3|NA|12|NA|TRBJ2-7
TGTGCCACGTCTGAGGGAGTAAGGGAGCAGTACTTC
CATSEGVREQYF
>TRBV28|NA|15|TRBD2|TRBJ2-2
TGTGCCAGCAGTCGGACTAGCGGCCCCCTCGGGGAGCTGTTTTTT
CASSRTSGPLGELFF
>TRBV9|NA|16|TRBD2|TRBJ2-2
TGTGCCAGCAGCGTATCAGCGGGAGGAAACACCGGGGAGCTGTTTTTT
CASSVSAGGNTGELFF
>TRBV19|NA|15|TRBD2|TRBJ2-3
TGTGCCAGTAGTATAGTGGGAGGGTTCACAGATACGCAGTATTTT
CASSIVGGFTDTQYF
>TRBV27|NA|14|TRBD2|TRBJ2-7
TGTGCCCGAGGGGGGACTAGCGGCCACTACGAGCAGTACTTC
CARGGTSGHYEQYF
>TRBV30|NA|13|NA|TRBJ2-7
TGTGCCTCCAAAAATTTTGCGGGTAACGAGCAGTACTTC
CASKNFAGNEQYF
>TRBV15|NA|18|TRBD1|TRBJ1-2
TGTGCCACCAGCAGTGGAAAAAATGGGACAGGGAGCGTAGGAGGCTACACCTTC
CATSSGKNGTGSVGGYTF
>TRBV2|NA|14|NA|TRBJ1-4
TGTGCCAGCAAACCGACAACAACTAATGAAAAACTGTTTTTT
CASKPTTTNEKLFF
>TRBV7-2|few|15|NA|TRBJ1-5
TGTGCCAGCAGCTTAGGGAGTTATAGCAATCAGCCCCAGCATTTT
CASSLGSYSNQPQHF
>TRBV6-5|once|14|NA|TRBJ1-1
TGTGCCAGCAGCTTGGGACGGGGGAGCACTGAAGCTTTCTTT
CASSLGRGSTEAFF
>TRBV19|NA|11|NA|TRBJ2-7
TGTGCCAGTAGCCAAGCGTACGAGCAGTACTTC
CASSQAYEQYF
>TRBV27|NA|13|TRBD1|TRBJ1-1
TGTGCCACCGCGAACAGGGGGGGATATGAAGCTTTCTTT
CATANRGGYEAFF
>TRBV5-6|NA|15|NA|TRBJ2-1
TGTGCCAGCAGCTTGTCGGGAGTGTCCTACAATGAGCAGTTCTTC
CASSLSGVSYNEQFF
>TRBV7-8|NA|13|TRBD2|TRBJ2-5
TGTGCCAGCAGCTTGAGCGGGAAAGAGACCCAGTACTTC
CASSLSGKETQYF
>TRBV28|NA|12|NA|TRBJ1-2
TGTGCCAGCAGTGACGGGAACTATGGCTACACCTTC
CASSDGNYGYTF
>TRBV5-5|NA|15|NA|TRBJ1-1
TGTGCCAGCAGCCTACACTTACAGAGTAACACTGAAGCTTTCTTT
CASSLHLQSNTEAFF
>TRBV10-3|NA|13|NA|TRBJ1-1
TGTGCCATCAACCGACAGCCGAACACTGAAGCTTTCTTT
CAINRQPNTEAFF
>TRBV28|NA|12|NA|TRBJ2-7
TGTGCCAGCAGTACGGTAAGGGGGAAGAATTACTTC
CASSTVRGKNYF
>TRBV7-2|NA|15|NA|TRBJ1-5
TGTGCCAGCAGCTTATCAGGGGAGTGGGGTCAGCCCCAGCATTTT
CASSLSGEWGQPQHF
>TRBV5-1|NA|12|NA|TRBJ2-7
TGCGCCAGCAGCCGGGACTCCTACGAGCAGTACTTC
CASSRDSYEQYF
>TRBV10-3|NA|13|NA|TRBJ2-1
TGTGCCATCAGTGTAGGTCCTAGCGTTGAGCAGTTCTTC
CAISVGPSVEQFF
>TRBV9|NA|17|NA|TRBJ2-5
TGTGCCAGCAGCGTAGCTTTTGGGGGAGGATATCAAGAGACCCAGTACTTC
CASSVAFGGGYQETQYF
>TRBV6-5|NA|13|TRBD1|TRBJ1-1
TGTGCCAGCCAGGGGGAGATGAACACTGAAGCTTTCTTT
CASQGEMNTEAFF
>TRBV11-3|NA|18|TRBD2|TRBJ2-1
TGTGCCAGCAGCCACAATCTTCGACCTCGAGTGGGGGGGAATGAGCAGTTCTTC
CASSHNLRPRVGGNEQFF
>TRBV7-9|NA|16|NA|TRBJ1-2
TGTGCCAGCAGCTCCACACGGGAGGCTGCAGGCTATGGCTACACCTTC
CASSSTREAAGYGYTF
>TRBV7-2|NA|15|NA|TRBJ2-1
TGTGCCAGCAGCTTAGCGCAGGGTTCCGTCAATGAGCAGTTCTTC
CASSLAQGSVNEQFF
>TRBV6-4|few|14|TRBD2|TRBJ2-1
TGTGCCAGCAGTTTGGATAGCGGGTACGGTGAGCAGTTCTTC
CASSLDSGYGEQFF
>TRBV4-3|NA|15|NA|TRBJ1-2
TGCGCCAGCAGCCGAACGGATACAGGAAACTATGGCTACACCTTC
CASSRTDTGNYGYTF
>TRBV6-4|NA|17|NA|TRBJ2-1
TGTGCCGGATCAAACCGGCACCGGGACAAAGCCTACAATGAGCAGTTCTTC
CAGSNRHRDKAYNEQFF
>TRBV5-1|NA|10|NA|TRBJ2-3
TGCGCCAGCAAGGGGGATACGCAGTATTTT
CASKGDTQYF